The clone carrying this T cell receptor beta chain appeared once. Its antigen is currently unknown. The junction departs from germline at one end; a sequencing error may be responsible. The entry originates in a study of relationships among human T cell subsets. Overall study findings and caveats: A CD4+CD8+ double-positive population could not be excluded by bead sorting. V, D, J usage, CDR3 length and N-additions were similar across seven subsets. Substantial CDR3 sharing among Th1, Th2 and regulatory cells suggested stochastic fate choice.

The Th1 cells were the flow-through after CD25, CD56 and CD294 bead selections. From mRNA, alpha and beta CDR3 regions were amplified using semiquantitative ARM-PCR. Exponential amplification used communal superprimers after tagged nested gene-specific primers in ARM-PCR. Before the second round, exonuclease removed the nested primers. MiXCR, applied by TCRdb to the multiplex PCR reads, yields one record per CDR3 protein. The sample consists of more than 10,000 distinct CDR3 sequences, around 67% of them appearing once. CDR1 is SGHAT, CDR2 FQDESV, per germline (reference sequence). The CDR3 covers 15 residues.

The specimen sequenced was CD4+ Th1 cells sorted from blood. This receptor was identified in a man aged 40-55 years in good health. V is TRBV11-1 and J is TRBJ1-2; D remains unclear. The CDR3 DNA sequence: TGTGCCAGCGGCTTAGATGGCCGCGGGGTACTTGGCTACACCTTC. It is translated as CASGLDGRGVLGYTF.